This TCR beta chain was found in a study of cytomegalovirus exposure and HLA in healthy donors. Study background: Among 150 million to 200 million T cells, an earlier analysis found 117 million unique TCR beta sequences.

Trimming cost V 5 bases and J 2 bases; bases outside gene matches: 5. CDR3 length: 16 amino acids. The germline V gene has CDR1 SGHNT and CDR2 YENEEA. Study results and limitations: The likely origin of a cluster of highly shared sequence variants was a sequencing artifact. Later analysis identified a missense DCLRE1C variant that was linked to TCR beta V- and J-gene trimming.

As for this clone: No antigen is known for it.

The PCR was carried out with 60 Vbeta primers and 13 Jbeta primers. Methods used by the authors: A follow-up analysis tallied about 88 million unique TCR beta chains, roughly 10 million shared. The assay was immunoSEQ multiplex PCR, and TCRdb's table has in-frame clones only and misses some. D and trimming were read from the DNA, whereas the V and J calls and clone size are those reported in that table. The sample has 100,000 to 150,000 clones; about 11% are singletons. The chain recombines TRBV11-3 with TRBJ2-3, with TRBD2 matching 12 bases. The sequenced sample consisted of PBMCs. This clonotype originated in a woman aged 18 to 35 in good health and CMV-seropositive. The CDR3 coding sequence is TGTGCCAGCAGCCAGGGACTAGCGGGTGCCACAGATACGCAGTATTTT. Translated, it gives CASSQGLAGATDTQYF.